These 24 T cell receptor beta chains were all obtained from the same sample, sequenced in a study of T cell changes during pregnancy in multiple sclerosis. Profiled with immunoSEQ multiplex PCR; TCRdb holds only in-frame clones, not every one. Of under 120,000 clones in the sample, roughly nine tenths were seen once. Material: peripheral blood, obtained after pregnancy. These receptors originate from a female donor with multiple sclerosis, enrolled in a pregnancy study.

The V and J genes are TRBV9 and TRBJ2-7, with 9 bases aligning to TRBD1. Per the germline V gene, CDR1 is SGDLS and CDR2 is YYNGEE. The CDR3 consists of 14 residues. V was clipped by 0 bases and J by 4 bases; unmatched bases: 2. Here the CDR3 reads CASSVEGTGYEQYF. The DNA of the CDR3 is TGTGCCAGCAGCGTAGAGGGGACAGGGTACGAGCAGTACTTC. Full variable domain (rest looked up from reference TRBV9 and TRBJ2-7): DSGVTQTPKHLITATGQRVTLRCSPRSGDLSVYWYQQSLDQGLQFLIQYYNGEERAKGNILERFSAQQFPDLHSELNLSSLELGDSALYFCASSVEGTGYEQYFGPGTRLTVT.

The V call is TRBV10-2, the J call TRBJ2-1; 7 bases map to TRBD1. CDR3 length: 20 amino acids. Trimming at V came to 4 bases and at J to 0 bases, leaving 18 bases not matched to a gene. CDR1 and CDR2 (germline): WSHSY, SAAADI. CDR3 residues: CASSGARRTGHHPSYNEQFF. The CDR3 DNA reads as TGCGCCAGCAGTGGGGCCCGGAGGACAGGACATCATCCCTCCTACAATGAGCAGTTCTTC.

This sequence joins TRBV6-1 and TRBJ2-2; 11 bases align to TRBD2. Germline V gene data show CDR1 as MNHNS and CDR2 as SASEGT. The CDR3 length is 17 residues. The J segment lost 7 bases and the V segment lost 4 bases, leaving 11 bases of the junction unmatched. CDR3 region: CASSVRLAGPGGGELFF. The CDR3, as DNA: TGTGCCAGCAGTGTCCGACTAGCGGGGCCCGGGGGCGGGGAGCTGTTTTTT.

The V and J genes are TRBV27 and TRBJ2-7; 8 nucleotides agree with TRBD1. Germline CDR1 MNHEY, CDR2 SMNVEV (reference sequence). CDR3 length: 16 residues. The J segment lost 0 bases and the V segment lost 5 bases, leaving 9 bases of the junction unmatched. CDR3 protein: CASSRGQGKSSYEQYF. The CDR3 DNA reads as TGTGCCAGCAGTCGCGGACAGGGAAAGAGCTCCTACGAGCAGTACTTC.

The chain uses TRBV5-1 and TRBJ2-5; possibly TRBD2 for D (5 bases). The V gene's germline CDR1 is SGHRS and CDR2 YFSETQ. The CDR3 totals 15 residues. V was trimmed by 0 bases and J by 8 bases, leaving 17 bases between them. The CDR3 DNA reads TGCGCCAGCAGCTTGGCTGGGCTGTCCGAGGGTACCCAGTACTTC. Translated, it gives CASSLAGLSEGTQYF. Based on the CDR3 plus reference TRBV5-1 and TRBJ2-5, the full variable domain is KAGVTQTPRYLIKTRGQQVTLSCSPISGHRSVSWYQQTPGQGLQFLFEYFSETQRNKGNFPGRFSGRQFSNSRSEMNVSTLELGDSALYLCASSLAGLSEGTQYFGPGTRLLVL.

The chain joins TRBV7-6 to TRBJ2-3, with a weak D call TRBD1 (6 bases). CDR1 SGHVS and CDR2 FNYEAQ come from the germline V gene. The CDR3 consists of 14 residues. V was cut by 8 bases and J by 0 bases, with 12 bases left in between. CDR3 region: CASAKGDSTDTQYF. In DNA form, the CDR3 reads TGTGCCAGCGCAAAGGGGGATAGCACAGATACGCAGTATTTT.

This chain links TRBV4-1 with TRBJ2-7, with 7 bases that match TRBD1. The CDR3 is 16 residues long. Per germline, CDR1 MGHRA and CDR2 YSYEKL. The junction had 13 bases not matched to a gene; V was cut back by 1 base and J by 7 bases. This chain's CDR3 is CASSQATRQGRWEQYF. The CDR3 DNA follows: TGCGCCAGCAGCCAAGCGACGAGACAGGGAAGGTGGGAGCAGTACTTC.

This chain joins TRBV30 and TRBJ1-6, with D perhaps TRBD1 (5 bases). The CDR3 covers 16 residues. Trimming stripped 3 bases from V and 6 bases from J, with 18 bases between. CDR1 is GTSNPN, CDR2 SVGIG, per germline (reference sequence). CDR3 loop: CAWRARMGGGNSPLHF. DNA of the CDR3: TGTGCCTGGAGAGCCCGGATGGGGGGAGGTAATTCACCCCTCCACTTT. The variable domain in full, completed from reference TRBV30 and TRBJ1-6, reads SQTIHQWPATLVQPVGSPLSLECTVEGTSNPNLYWYRQAAGRGLQLLFYSVGIGQISSEVPQNLSASRPQDRQFILSSKKLLLSDSGFYLCAWRARMGGGNSPLHFGNGTRLTVT.

The chain uses TRBV19 and TRBJ2-5, with TRBD2 matching over 9 bases. The V gene's germline CDR1 is LNHDA and CDR2 SQIVND (reference sequence). This CDR3 spans 16 amino acids. J lost 5 bases, V lost 5 bases, and 12 bases had no gene match. CDR3 in DNA: TGTGCCAGTAGTCCGGCGGGAGGGACGTTTGGCGAGACCCAGTACTTC. Its translation: CASSPAGGTFGETQYF.

This chain links TRBV19 with TRBJ1-4; 7 bases fit TRBD1. The CDR3 covers 16 residues. Germline assignment: CDR1 LNHDA and CDR2 SQIVND (reference sequence). Unmatched junction bases numbered 17, after V lost 8 bases and J lost 8 bases. The CDR3 DNA is TGTGCCAGTTCTCTCTATGACAGGGCCATCCAGGAAAAACTGTTTTTT. It translates to CASSLYDRAIQEKLFF.

The chain employs TRBV5-8 and TRBJ1-2; 9 bases match TRBD1. The V segment lost 5 bases and the J segment 8 bases; nucleotides outside the gene matches: 10. The length of the CDR3 is 14 residues. Germline V CDR1 and CDR2: SGHTS, YDEGEE. CDR3 bases: TGTGCCAGCAGTATAGGGACAGGGAGACTCGGCTACACCTTC. It translates to CASSIGTGRLGYTF.

The chain combines TRBV5-1 with TRBJ2-3; 9 positions agree with TRBD2. J gave up 2 bases and V 0 bases, and 7 bases lay outside the gene matches. Germline CDR1 reads SGHRS; CDR2 reads YFSETQ. The CDR3 length is 17 residues. CDR3 loop: CASSLASSSGVTDTQYF. The CDR3 coding sequence is TGCGCCAGCAGCTTGGCCTCGTCTAGCGGGGTCACAGATACGCAGTATTTT.

The CDR3 is CASSLGSGSNQPQHF. CDR3 coding DNA: TGCGCCAGCAGCTTGGGGTCAGGGTCGAATCAGCCCCAGCATTTT. The chain carries TRBV5-1 and TRBJ1-5; possibly TRBD1 for D (5 bases). The CDR3 is 15 residues long. V was shortened by 0 bases and J by 4 bases, with 11 bases between the two germline ends. Germline V gene lookup returns CDR1 SGHRS and CDR2 YFSETQ.

The chain links TRBV27 to TRBJ2-7, with D hard to call. The CDR3 sequence is 11 residues long. V was shortened by 3 bases and J by 6 bases, with 6 bases between the two germline ends. Germline lookup yields CDR1 MNHEY and CDR2 SMNVEV (reference sequence). CDR3 in amino acids: CASSFASEQYF. CDR3 DNA: TGTGCCAGCAGTTTCGCGAGCGAGCAGTACTTC.

The gene calls are TRBV9 and TRBJ1-6, with TRBD1 matching 10 bases. Per germline, CDR1 SGDLS and CDR2 YYNGEE. Trimming at V came to 3 bases and at J to 7 bases, leaving 7 bases not matched to a gene. The CDR3 has 16 amino acids. CDR3 bases: TGTGCCAGCAGCGCGACCGGGACAGGGGTCAATTCACCCCTCCACTTT. Translated, it gives CASSATGTGVNSPLHF.

In nucleotides, the CDR3 is TGTGCCAGCAGTACCACACCGGGACTAGGCGATACGCAGTATTTT. Its translation is CASSTTPGLGDTQYF. The chain combines TRBV6-5 with TRBJ2-3, with 8 bases aligning to TRBD2. The CDR3 has 15 amino acids. Germline CDR1 and CDR2: MNHEY and SVGAGI. With V trimmed by 5 bases and J by 6 bases, 10 bases remained unmatched.

V is TRBV10-3 and J is TRBJ2-5; 10 nucleotides align to TRBD2. This CDR3 is 17 amino acids long. After removal of 0 bases from V and 5 bases from J, the junction contained 9 bases not matched to a gene. Germline CDR1 and CDR2: ENHRY and SYGVKD. CDR3 protein: CAISESRLAGGPETQYF. For the CDR3, the DNA is TGTGCCATCAGTGAGTCGAGGTTAGCGGGGGGACCGGAGACCCAGTACTTC.

The V and J genes are TRBV5-5 and TRBJ2-6; 9 bases fit TRBD1. J was trimmed by 2 bases and V by 3 bases; bases with no gene match: 3. The length of the CDR3 is 16 residues. CDR1 is SGHKS, CDR2 YYEKEE, per germline (reference sequence). The CDR3 DNA is TGTGCCAGCAGCTCAACAGGGGGCCCTGGGGCCAACGTCCTGACTTTC. It codes for CASSSTGGPGANVLTF.

The gene calls are TRBV7-9 and TRBJ1-6; no reliable D call. With 5 bases removed from V and 6 bases from J, the gap between germline ends came to 17 bases. The V gene's germline CDR1 is SEHNR and CDR2 FQNEAQ (reference sequence). The CDR3 loop spans 16 amino acids. CDR3 sequence reads: CASSRRGSDPNSPLHF. The CDR3 DNA follows: TGTGCCAGCAGCCGTCGAGGGAGCGACCCTAATTCACCCCTCCACTTT.

DNA for the CDR3: TGTGCCAGCAGCCAAACCGGGACAGGGAATGAAAAACTGTTTTTT. As protein: CASSQTGTGNEKLFF. The chain recombines TRBV7-9 with TRBJ1-4; the match to TRBD1 covers 9 bases. From germline, CDR1 is SEHNR and CDR2 FQNEAQ (reference sequence). V was clipped by 5 bases and J by 5 bases; unmatched bases: 6. The length of the CDR3 is 15 residues.

This chain links TRBV21-1 with TRBJ2-2; the table's D call, TRBD2, has no DNA check behind it. TRBV21-1 is tagged as a pseudogene. The CDR3 contains 14 residues. The CDR3 sequence is CASSLIKHTGELFF. The CDR3 bases are TGTGCCAGCAGCCTAATCAAACACACCGGGGAGCTGTTTTTT.

CDR3 protein: CASSLDTVSTGELFF. Written as DNA, the CDR3 is TGTGCCAGCAGCCTCGATACAGTTTCCACCGGGGAGCTGTTTTTT. The chain links TRBV7-9 to TRBJ2-2; D remains unclear. This CDR3 spans 15 amino acids. Germline V CDR1 and CDR2: SEHNR, FQNEAQ (reference sequence). Trimming left V 5 bases short and J 4 bases short, with 14 bases between.

CDR3: CASSISRRGNQPQHF. For the CDR3, the DNA is TGTGCCAGTAGTATATCAAGGAGGGGCAATCAGCCCCAGCATTTT. J is TRBJ1-5 and V is TRBV19; no definite D call. The CDR3 has 15 amino acids. Trimming removed 2 bases from V and 2 bases from J, with 10 bases in between. Germline loops: CDR1 LNHDA, CDR2 SQIVND (reference sequence).

The gene calls are TRBV11-3 and TRBJ2-5; possibly TRBD2 for D (6 bases). Germline lookup yields CDR1 SGHNT and CDR2 YENEEA. Trimming removed 1 base at V and 5 bases at J, with 8 bases between. CDR3 size: 13 residues. CDR3 bases: TGTGCCAGCAGCTTAGCGGGGGACGAGACCCAGTACTTC. Translating gives CASSLAGDETQYF. The full variable domain, with the rest looked up from reference TRBV11-3 and TRBJ2-5, is EAGVVQSPRYKIIEKKQPVAFWCNPISGHNTLYWYLQNLGQGPELLIRYENEEAVDDSQLPKDRFSAERLKGVDSTLKIQPAELGDSAVYLCASSLAGDETQYFGPGTRLLVL.